This is a list of T cell receptor beta chains from one sample in a study of blood T cells in healthy people across ages. MiXCR was run by TCRdb on the 5' RACE reads, yielding one entry per CDR3 protein. The table has about 1.1 million distinct CDR3 sequences, around two fifths seen once. The sequencing input was blood. The receptor set was obtained from a man aged 18 to 35 in good health. Each CDR3 is given with its conserved first and last residue. A D gene is named only where the DNA matches it firmly. A clone size is listed for some rows: how often the clone was seen (once, few, many), or a class if it is expanded.

CASSPYDVGYTF	TGTGCCAGCAGCCCCTACGATGTTGGCTACACCTTC	12	NA	NA	TRBV2	TRBJ1-2
CASSSGVLGSGTDTQYF	TGTGCCAGCAGCTCTGGTGTTTTAGGGAGCGGCACAGATACGCAGTATTTT	17	NA	NA	TRBV13	TRBJ2-3
CASSTHSTGDQPQHF	TGTGCCAGCAGCACCCACTCGACAGGGGATCAGCCCCAGCATTTT	15	TRBD1	once	TRBV9	TRBJ1-5
CASSSDRTNTGELFF	TGCGCCAGCAGCTCGGACAGAACGAACACCGGGGAGCTGTTTTTT	15	NA	NA	TRBV5-1	TRBJ2-2
CASSFRGLSTDTQYF	TGTGCCAGCAGCTTTCGGGGGCTCAGCACAGATACGCAGTATTTT	15	NA	few	TRBV11-2	TRBJ2-3
CSARPPGGAPTEAFF	TGCAGTGCTAGACCCCCTGGAGGGGCTCCCACTGAAGCTTTCTTT	15	NA	NA	TRBV20-1	TRBJ1-1
CNAGQKAGGPYEQYF	TGCAATGCTGGACAAAAAGCGGGAGGGCCGTACGAGCAGTACTTC	15	TRBD2	NA	TRBV20-1	TRBJ2-7
CASSLIPGYEQYF	TGTGCCAGCAGCTTAATTCCCGGTTACGAGCAGTACTTC	13	NA	few	TRBV7-3	TRBJ2-7
CASSEEPTQYF	TGTGCCAGCTCAGAGGAGCCTACGCAGTATTTT	11	NA	few	TRBV18	TRBJ2-3
CATSSTIGPNEQFF	TGTGCCACCAGCTCGACGATTGGGCCCAATGAGCAGTTCTTC	14	NA	NA	TRBV24-1	TRBJ2-1
CASTSQRGGPDTQYF	TGTGCCAGCACCTCTCAGAGGGGGGGGCCAGATACGCAGTATTTT	15	NA	NA	TRBV7-3	TRBJ2-3
CASSPQGSGGELFF	TGTGCCAGCAGTCCGCAGGGTTCTGGCGGGGAGCTGTTTTTT	14	NA	few	TRBV12-3/TRBV12-4	TRBJ2-2
CSAPLYTGELFF	TGCAGTGCCCCCCTCTACACCGGGGAGCTGTTTTTT	12	NA	NA	TRBV20-1	TRBJ2-2
CASTLNLGEKLFF	TGTGCCAGCACCCTGAACCTGGGGGAAAAACTGTTTTTT	13	NA	few	TRBV6-2/TRBV6-3	TRBJ1-4
CASSQDSQGGPLHF	TGCGCCAGCAGCCAAGATAGTCAGGGCGGCCCCCTCCACTTT	14	NA	few	TRBV4-3	TRBJ1-6
CASSLELGVGQSYNGQYF	TGTGCCAGCAGTTTAGAATTGGGGGTGGGCCAATCCTACAATGGGCAGTACTTC	18	NA	NA	TRBV28	TRBJ2-7
CASLPGQGANSYNSPLHF	TGTGCCAGCCTACCGGGGCAGGGAGCAAACTCCTATAATTCACCCCTCCACTTT	18	NA	NA	TRBV6-1	TRBJ1-6
CASSVDPGDGYTF	TGTGCCAGCAGCGTCGACCCGGGTGATGGCTACACCTTC	13	NA	few	TRBV9	TRBJ1-2
CASSQDTGRPEAFF	TGCGCCAGCAGCCAAGATACCGGGCGGCCTGAAGCTTTCTTT	14	NA	few	TRBV4-3	TRBJ1-1
CASSAIDRDRGLSEQFF	TGTGCCAGCAGCGCCATCGACCGGGACAGGGGTTTGAGTGAGCAGTTCTTC	17	TRBD1	NA	TRBV2	TRBJ2-1
CAAGTPNTGELFF	TGTGCCGCCGGGACCCCGAACACCGGGGAGCTGTTTTTT	13	NA	NA	TRBV10-3	TRBJ2-2
CASRLIWDPGYEQYF	TGTGCCAGCAGACTCATCTGGGACCCGGGGTACGAGCAGTACTTC	15	NA	NA	TRBV6-5	TRBJ2-7
CAWSKGAGGFQPQHF	TGTGCCTGGAGTAAAGGGGCAGGGGGCTTTCAGCCCCAGCATTTT	15	TRBD1	few	TRBV30	TRBJ1-5
CASSQREGGVLANEQFF	TGCGCCAGCAGCCAAAGAGAAGGGGGGGTCCTAGCCAATGAGCAGTTCTTC	17	NA	NA	TRBV4-3	TRBJ2-1
CASSLSGAGELFF	TGTGCTAGCAGCTTGTCAGGAGCCGGGGAGCTGTTTTTT	13	NA	NA	TRBV7-7	TRBJ2-2
CASSFWVAGDNERFF	TGTGCCAGCAGTTTTTGGGTAGCGGGGGACAATGAGCGGTTCTTC	15	TRBD2	once	TRBV12-3/TRBV12-4	TRBJ2-1
CASSPDPGERREQFF	TGCGCCAGCAGCCCTGACCCCGGCGAACGTAGAGAGCAGTTCTTC	15	NA	NA	TRBV4-3	TRBJ2-1
CASSLMRAGGQETQYF	TGTGCCAGCAGCTTAATGAGGGCAGGGGGCCAAGAGACCCAGTACTTC	16	TRBD1	few	TRBV7-2	TRBJ2-5
CASSTGPKLFF	TGTGCCAGCAGCACCGGGCCTAAACTGTTTTTT	11	NA	NA	TRBV7-2	TRBJ1-4
CASSLGTTAQYF	TGTGCCAGCAGCTTGGGGACCACTGCCCAGTACTTC	12	NA	NA	TRBV5-6	TRBJ2-5
CASSFRGDSYNEQFF	TGTGCCAGCAGCTTCCGGGGGGACTCCTACAATGAGCAGTTCTTC	15	TRBD2	NA	TRBV5-5	TRBJ2-1
CASSLDSPYRGDTEAFF	TGTGCCAGCAGCTTAGATAGCCCCTACAGGGGGGACACTGAAGCTTTCTTT	17	TRBD1	few	TRBV7-2	TRBJ1-1
CASSQAHRGTDTQYF	TGCGCCAGCAGCCAAGCCCACAGGGGTACAGATACGCAGTATTTT	15	TRBD1	many	TRBV4-3	TRBJ2-3
CASSFRGPKETQYF	TGTGCCAGCAGCTTCCGGGGGCCCAAAGAGACCCAGTACTTC	14	NA	NA	TRBV14	TRBJ2-5
CASSLLAGRNEKLFF	TGCGCCAGCAGCTTGCTGGCAGGACGAAATGAAAAACTGTTTTTT	15	NA	many	TRBV5-1	TRBJ1-4
CAISDYRDSEQYF	TGTGCCATCAGTGATTACAGGGATAGCGAGCAGTACTTC	13	NA	NA	TRBV10-3	TRBJ2-7
CASSQVPGTSGSYEQYF	TGTGCCAGCAGCCAAGTCCCCGGGACTAGCGGCTCCTACGAGCAGTACTTC	17	TRBD2	NA	TRBV4-2	TRBJ2-7
CSARDNGLGVYNYGYTF	TGCAGTGCTAGAGATAATGGGCTAGGGGTTTATAACTATGGCTACACCTTC	17	NA	NA	TRBV20-1	TRBJ1-2
CASSRANTGELFF	TGTGCCAGCAGCCGCGCGAACACCGGGGAGCTGTTTTTT	13	NA	NA	TRBV7-9	TRBJ2-2
CASSQFPKPYNSPLHF	TGCGCCAGCAGCCAATTCCCAAAGCCCTATAATTCACCCCTCCACTTT	16	NA	NA	TRBV4-1	TRBJ1-6
CASSSLGSGYEKLFF	TGTGCCAGCAGTTCTCTAGGGAGCGGGTATGAAAAACTGTTTTTT	15	NA	NA	TRBV27	TRBJ1-4
CASSQEVAGGRQPQHF	TGCGCCAGCAGCCAAGAGGTGGCAGGAGGAAGACAGCCCCAGCATTTT	16	NA	NA	TRBV4-3	TRBJ1-5
CASTQDSPGGTEAFF	TGTGCCAGCACCCAGGACAGCCCTGGGGGCACTGAAGCTTTCTTT	15	NA	NA	TRBV2	TRBJ1-1
CASSQDWGGDEKLFF	TGTGCCAGCAGCCAAGACTGGGGGGGCGATGAAAAACTGTTTTTT	15	NA	few	TRBV3-1	TRBJ1-4
CASSLARKTVEIYGYTF	TGTGCCAGCAGCTTAGCCCGTAAGACAGTGGAGATCTATGGCTACACCTTC	17	NA	few	TRBV7-9	TRBJ1-2
CSAIGGTTNEKLFF	TGCAGTGCTATCGGCGGTACAACTAATGAAAAACTGTTTTTT	14	NA	NA	TRBV20-1	TRBJ1-4
CASSQVWGSRDTQYF	TGTGCCAGCAGCCAAGTATGGGGTTCGAGAGATACGCAGTATTTT	15	NA	NA	TRBV14	TRBJ2-3
CAISGGNSDQETQYF	TGTGCCATCAGTGGCGGGAATTCCGACCAAGAGACCCAGTACTTC	15	NA	NA	TRBV10-3	TRBJ2-5
CASSFSEGSTDTQYF	TGTGCCAGCAGCTTCAGCGAGGGGAGCACAGATACGCAGTATTTT	15	NA	NA	TRBV13	TRBJ2-3
CASSRVGPLNEQFF	TGTGCCAGCAGTCGGGTGGGTCCTCTCAATGAGCAGTTCTTC	14	NA	few	TRBV27	TRBJ2-1
CSAPGQGADGYTF	TGCAGTGCCCCGGGACAGGGGGCAGATGGCTACACCTTC	13	TRBD1	few	TRBV20-1	TRBJ1-2
CASSLSGQGQYNSPLHF	TGCGCCAGCAGCTTGTCGGGACAGGGGCAATATAATTCACCCCTCCACTTT	17	TRBD1	NA	TRBV5-1	TRBJ1-6
CASSEWGGPNEKLFF	TGTGCCAGCAGTGAATGGGGCGGGCCTAATGAAAAACTGTTTTTT	15	NA	few	TRBV25-1	TRBJ1-4
CSVELVGEQYF	TGCAGCGTTGAACTGGTCGGCGAGCAGTACTTC	11	NA	many	TRBV29-1	TRBJ2-7
CASSEGVRYEQYF	TGCGCCAGCAGCGAGGGAGTGAGGTATGAGCAGTACTTC	13	NA	NA	TRBV5-1	TRBJ2-5
CASSLESRSTDTQYF	TGCGCCAGCAGCTTGGAAAGTAGAAGCACAGATACGCAGTATTTT	15	NA	many	TRBV5-1	TRBJ2-3
CASTPTGDEQYF	TGTGCCAGCACCCCCACAGGGGACGAGCAGTACTTC	12	TRBD1	few	TRBV2	TRBJ2-7
CASNQAGVRNIQYF	TGTGCCAGCAACCAAGCAGGGGTCAGAAACATTCAGTACTTC	14	NA	NA	TRBV14	TRBJ2-4
CASSPGTGINRGEKLFF	TGTGCCAGCTCTCCCGGGACAGGAATAAACCGTGGTGAAAAACTGTTTTTT	17	TRBD1	few	TRBV6-6	TRBJ1-4
CASSQEGTVSNQPQHF	TGCGCCAGCAGCCAAGAGGGGACTGTTAGCAATCAGCCCCAGCATTTT	16	NA	many	TRBV4-1	TRBJ1-5